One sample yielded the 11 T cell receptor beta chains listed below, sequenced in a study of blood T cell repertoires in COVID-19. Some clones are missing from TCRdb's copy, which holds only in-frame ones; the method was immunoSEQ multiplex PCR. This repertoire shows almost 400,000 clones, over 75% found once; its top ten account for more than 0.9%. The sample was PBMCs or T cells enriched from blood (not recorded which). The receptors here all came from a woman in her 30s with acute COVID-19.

In DNA, the CDR3 is TGTGCCAGCAGCCCCAGGATCACAGATACGCAGTATTTT. It translates to CASSPRITDTQYF. The chain couples TRBV7-8 to TRBJ2-3, with D unresolved. The CDR3 is 13 amino acids. Trimming left V 5 bases short and J 2 bases short, with 8 bases between. Germline V lookup: CDR1 SGHVS, CDR2 FQNEAQ.

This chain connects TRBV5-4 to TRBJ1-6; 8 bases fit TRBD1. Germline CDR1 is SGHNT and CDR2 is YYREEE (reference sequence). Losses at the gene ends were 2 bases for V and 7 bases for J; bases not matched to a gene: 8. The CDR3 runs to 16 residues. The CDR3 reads CASSFAGGIGNSPLHF. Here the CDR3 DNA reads TGTGCCAGCAGCTTCGCAGGGGGCATAGGAAATTCACCCCTCCACTTT.

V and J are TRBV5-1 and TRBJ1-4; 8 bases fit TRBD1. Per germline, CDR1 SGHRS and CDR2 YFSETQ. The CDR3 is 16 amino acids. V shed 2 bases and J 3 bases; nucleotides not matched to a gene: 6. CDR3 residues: CASSLGQGSANEKLFF. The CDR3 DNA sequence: TGCGCCAGCAGCTTAGGACAGGGATCAGCTAATGAAAAACTGTTTTTT.

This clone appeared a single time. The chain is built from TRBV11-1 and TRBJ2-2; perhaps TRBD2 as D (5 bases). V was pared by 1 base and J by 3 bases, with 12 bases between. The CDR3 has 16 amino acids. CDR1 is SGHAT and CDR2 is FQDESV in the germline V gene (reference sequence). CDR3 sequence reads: CASSLVSRAYTGELFF. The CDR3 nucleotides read TGTGCCAGCAGCTTAGTCTCGCGGGCTTACACCGGGGAGCTGTTTTTT.

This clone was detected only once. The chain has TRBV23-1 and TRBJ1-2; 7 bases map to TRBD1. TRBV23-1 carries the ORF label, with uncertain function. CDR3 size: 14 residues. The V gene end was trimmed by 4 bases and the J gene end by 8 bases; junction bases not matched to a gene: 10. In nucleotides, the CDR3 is TGCGCCAGCAGTCTAGACAGGGCTTGGGACGGCTACACCTTC. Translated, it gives CASSLDRAWDGYTF.

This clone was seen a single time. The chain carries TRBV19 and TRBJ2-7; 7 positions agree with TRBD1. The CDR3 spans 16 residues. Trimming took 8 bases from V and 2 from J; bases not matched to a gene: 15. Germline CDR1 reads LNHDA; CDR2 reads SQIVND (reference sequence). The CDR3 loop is CASPHLGGGEAYEQYF. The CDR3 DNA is TGTGCCAGTCCTCACCTAGGGGGCGGTGAAGCCTACGAGCAGTACTTC.

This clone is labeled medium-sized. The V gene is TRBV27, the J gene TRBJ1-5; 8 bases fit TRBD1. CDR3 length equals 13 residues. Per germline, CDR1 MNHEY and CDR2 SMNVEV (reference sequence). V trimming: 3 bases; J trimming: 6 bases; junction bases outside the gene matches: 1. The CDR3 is CASSFTGGQPQHF. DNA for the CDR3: TGTGCCAGCAGTTTCACAGGGGGTCAGCCCCAGCATTTT.

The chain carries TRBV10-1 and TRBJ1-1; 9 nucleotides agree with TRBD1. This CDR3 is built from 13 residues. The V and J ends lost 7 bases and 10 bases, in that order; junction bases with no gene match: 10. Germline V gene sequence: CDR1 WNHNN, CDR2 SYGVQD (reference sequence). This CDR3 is CASTSGQGRSAFF. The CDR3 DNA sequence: TGCGCCAGCACGAGTGGACAGGGGCGATCAGCTTTCTTT.

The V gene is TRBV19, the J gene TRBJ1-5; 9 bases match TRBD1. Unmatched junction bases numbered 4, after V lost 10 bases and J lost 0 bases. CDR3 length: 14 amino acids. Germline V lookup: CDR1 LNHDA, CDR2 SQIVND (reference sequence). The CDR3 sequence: CATQQGASNQPQHF. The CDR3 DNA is TGTGCCACACAACAGGGGGCTAGCAATCAGCCCCAGCATTTT. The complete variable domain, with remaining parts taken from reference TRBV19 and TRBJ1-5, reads DGGITQSPKYLFRKEGQNVTLSCEQNLNHDAMYWYRQDPGQGLRLIYYSQIVNDFQKGDIAEGYSVSREKKESFPLTVTSAQKNPTAFYLCATQQGASNQPQHFGDGTRLSIL.

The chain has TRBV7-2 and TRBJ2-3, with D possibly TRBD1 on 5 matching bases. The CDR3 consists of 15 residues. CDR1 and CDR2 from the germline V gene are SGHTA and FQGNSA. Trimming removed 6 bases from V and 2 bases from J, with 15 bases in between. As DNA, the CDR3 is TGTGCCAGCAGTCAGAAGGGGCACCTCACAGATACGCAGTATTTT. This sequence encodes CASSQKGHLTDTQYF. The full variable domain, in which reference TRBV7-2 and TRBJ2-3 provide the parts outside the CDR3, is GAGVSQSPSNKVTEKGKDVELRCDPISGHTALYWYRQSLGQGLEFLIYFQGNSAPDKSGLPSDRFSAERTGGSVSTLTIQRTQQEDSAVYLCASSQKGHLTDTQYFGPGTRLTVL.

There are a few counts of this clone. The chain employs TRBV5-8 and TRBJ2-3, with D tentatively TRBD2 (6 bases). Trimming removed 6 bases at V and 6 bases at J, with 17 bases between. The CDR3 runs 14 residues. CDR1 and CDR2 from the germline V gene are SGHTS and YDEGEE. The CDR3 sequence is CASMPRFRGDTQYF. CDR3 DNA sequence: TGTGCCAGCATGCCGAGATTCCGGGGGGATACGCAGTATTTT.